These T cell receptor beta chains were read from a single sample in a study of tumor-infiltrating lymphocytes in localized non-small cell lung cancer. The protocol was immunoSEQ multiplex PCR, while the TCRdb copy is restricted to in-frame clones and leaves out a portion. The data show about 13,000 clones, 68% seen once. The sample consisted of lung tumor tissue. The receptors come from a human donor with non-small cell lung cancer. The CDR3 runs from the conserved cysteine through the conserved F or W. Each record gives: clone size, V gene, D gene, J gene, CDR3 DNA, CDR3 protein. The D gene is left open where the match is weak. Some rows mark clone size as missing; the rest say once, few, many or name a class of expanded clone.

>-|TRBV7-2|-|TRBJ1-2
TGTGCCAGCAGCTTGTACCTCTATGGCTACACCTTC
CASSLYLYGYTF
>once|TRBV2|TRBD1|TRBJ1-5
TGTGCCAGCAAGTGGACAGGAAGATCGGATCAGCCCCAGCATTTT
CASKWTGRSDQPQHF
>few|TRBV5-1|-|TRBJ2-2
TGCGCCAGCAGCTACACCATGACAGCTAACACCGGGGAGCTGTTTTTT
CASSYTMTANTGELFF
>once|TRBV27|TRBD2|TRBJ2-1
TGTGCCAGCAGGGGGGAGGGACACAATGAGCAGTTCTTC
CASRGEGHNEQFF
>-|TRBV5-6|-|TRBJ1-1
TGTGCCAGCAGCACCGACATGTATGAAGCTTTCTTT
CASSTDMYEAFF
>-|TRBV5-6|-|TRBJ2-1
TGTGCCAGCCTTGGGAGGTCCGTGAATGTGTATGAGCAGTTCTTC
CASLGRSVNVYEQFF
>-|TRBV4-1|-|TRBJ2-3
TGCGCCAGCAGCCAAGGCAGCTCTAGCACAGATACGCAGTATTTT
CASSQGSSSTDTQYF
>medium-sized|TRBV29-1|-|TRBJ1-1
TGCAGCGCCGAGGGAATCGCTGAAGCTTTCTTT
CSAEGIAEAFF
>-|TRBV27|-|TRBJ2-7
TGTGCCAGCAGTTTGTCGGTAGGCTACGAGCAGTACTTC
CASSLSVGYEQYF
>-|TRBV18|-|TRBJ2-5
TGTGCCAGCTCACTTACAGACCAAGAGACCCAGTACTTC
CASSLTDQETQYF
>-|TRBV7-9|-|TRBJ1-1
TGTGCCAGCAGGGTCAAGGGAGGGGGTACTGAAGCTTTCTTT
CASRVKGGGTEAFF
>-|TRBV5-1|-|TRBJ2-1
TGCGCCAGCAGCTTGTGGTCGACTCAGGCACCCGAGCAGTTCTTC
CASSLWSTQAPEQFF
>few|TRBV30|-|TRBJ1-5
TGTGCCTGGGGGAGGGCACTCAATCAGCCCCAGCATTTT
CAWGRALNQPQHF
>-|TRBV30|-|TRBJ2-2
TGTGCCTGGAGTCTTAGTGCGGGGAACACCGGGGAGCTGTTTTTT
CAWSLSAGNTGELFF
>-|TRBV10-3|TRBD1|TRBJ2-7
TGTGCCATCACCCGGGACAGGTCCGGGGACGAGCAGTACTTC
CAITRDRSGDEQYF
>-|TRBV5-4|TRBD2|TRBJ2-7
TGTGCCAGCAGCTTGGGGGCCGGGGGGGCCTTATACGAGCAGTACTTC
CASSLGAGGALYEQYF
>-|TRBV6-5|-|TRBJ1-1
TGTGCCAGCAGCGGGGGGGTCCCAGCTGAAGCTTTCTTT
CASSGGVPAEAFF
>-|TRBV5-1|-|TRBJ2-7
TGCGCCAGCAGTGAGGGAGGAGGAGCCTACGAGCAGTACTTC
CASSEGGGAYEQYF
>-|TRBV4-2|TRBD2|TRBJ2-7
TGTGCCAGCAGCCAAGAGCCGGGACTAGGGTACGAGCAGTACTTC
CASSQEPGLGYEQYF
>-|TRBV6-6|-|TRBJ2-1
TGTGCCAGCAGTCAACCCAGTGAGCAGTTCTTC
CASSQPSEQFF
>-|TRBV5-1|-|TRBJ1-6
TGCGCCAGCAGCTTAGGCCAAAATTCACCCCTCCACTTT
CASSLGQNSPLHF
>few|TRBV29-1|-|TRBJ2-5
TGCAGCGTTGAAGTAAGAGGGGGTTACCAAGAGACCCAGTACTTC
CSVEVRGGYQETQYF